The rows below give T cell receptor beta chains drawn from one sample of a study of T-cell reconstitution after alpha-beta-depleted transplantation in children. MiXCR, run by TCRdb on the PCR reads, gives a single entry per CDR3 protein. This table holds 90,000 to 100,000 distinct CDR3 sequences, under 25% found once. Source: PBMCs, taken before TCRalphabeta/CD19-depleted stem cell transplant. The receptors were gathered from a boy younger than 10 with acute lymphoblastic leukemia, due to receive a stem cell transplant. CDR3s include the opening cysteine and the closing phenylalanine or tryptophan. D genes are given only for firm matches. Size values are once, few and many counts, or a class for expanded clones, and some rows have none.

>TRBJ2-5|few|TRBV29-1|TRBD2
CSARGGAETQYF
TGCAGCGCCCGGGGGGGCGCAGAGACCCAGTACTTC
>TRBJ2-1|NA|TRBV4-1|NA
CTSSQVGPGQFF
TGCACCAGCAGCCAAGTGGGCCCCGGGCAGTTCTTC
>TRBJ2-3|NA|TRBV11-2|TRBD1
CASSKGTGGTIDTQYF
TGTGCCAGCAGCAAAGGGACAGGGGGCACCATTGATACGCAGTATTTT
>TRBJ1-2|few|TRBV29-1|NA
CSVELQANYGYTF
TGCAGCGTTGAGTTACAGGCGAACTATGGCTACACCTTC
>TRBJ2-1|few|TRBV5-1|NA
CASSHLLYNEQFF
TGCGCCAGCAGCCACCTATTGTACAATGAGCAGTTCTTC
>TRBJ1-3|NA|TRBV11-1|NA
CASSGPGRMNNLSGNTIYF
TGTGCCAGCAGCGGACCGGGACGGATGAACAACCTCTCTGGAAACACCATATATTTT
>TRBJ2-1|NA|TRBV14|NA
CASSSPGRIDISEQFF
TGTGCCAGCAGCTCACCGGGACGAATCGACATCTCTGAGCAGTTCTTC
>TRBJ1-1|NA|TRBV5-1|NA
CASSFGQTDKGTEAFF
TGCGCCAGCAGCTTTGGTCAGACAGACAAAGGTACTGAAGCTTTCTTT
>TRBJ2-3|NA|TRBV6-4|NA
CASSDSSGGADTQYF
TGTGCCAGCAGTGACTCTAGCGGAGGGGCCGATACGCAGTATTTT
>TRBJ2-5|few|TRBV11-1|TRBD2
CASSHPPTWTSGGAGETQYF
TGTGCCAGCAGCCATCCCCCAACTTGGACTAGCGGAGGGGCCGGAGAGACCCAGTACTTC
>TRBJ2-5|many|TRBV5-5|NA
CASSFISRDRETQYF
TGTGCCAGCAGCTTCATCTCCAGGGACCGGGAGACCCAGTACTTC
>TRBJ2-5|NA|TRBV5-6|NA
CASSFAAGSTGETQYF
TGTGCCAGCAGCTTCGCCGCAGGGTCTACGGGAGAGACCCAGTACTTC
>TRBJ2-7|NA|TRBV19|NA
CASSGGLGEQYF
TGTGCCAGTAGTGGGGGACTTGGCGAGCAGTACTTC
>TRBJ2-7|few|TRBV4-3|TRBD1
CASSQVGDRGYEQYF
TGCGCCAGCAGCCAAGTCGGGGACAGGGGCTACGAGCAGTACTTC
>TRBJ2-3|few|TRBV5-1|NA
CASSLRIASNTDTQYF
TGCGCCAGCAGCTTGAGGATTGCTTCGAACACAGATACGCAGTATTTT
>TRBJ2-1|few|TRBV4-2|NA
CASSQGFPEDEQFF
TGTGCCAGCAGCCAAGGGTTTCCCGAGGATGAGCAGTTCTTC
>TRBJ2-3|many|TRBV7-8|NA
CASSLAGPTGTDTQYF
TGTGCCAGCAGCTTGGCAGGGCCGACAGGCACAGATACGCAGTATTTT
>TRBJ2-2|NA|TRBV3-1|TRBD2
CACSAGASGPETSNTGELFF
TGTGCCTGCTCCGCCGGGGCTAGCGGACCTGAAACCTCGAACACCGGGGAGCTGTTTTTT
>TRBJ2-7|NA|TRBV9|TRBD2
CASSASGTSGLREQYF
TGTGCCAGCAGCGCCTCCGGGACTAGCGGTTTGAGAGAGCAGTACTTC
>TRBJ2-7|NA|TRBV4-1|TRBD1
CASSQDGPDRGQSGEQYF
TGCGCCAGCAGCCAAGATGGTCCCGACAGGGGGCAGTCAGGCGAGCAGTACTTC
>TRBJ1-1|NA|TRBV6-2/TRBV6-3|NA
CASSKPREGGTEAFF
TGTGCCAGCAGTAAGCCCAGGGAGGGGGGCACTGAAGCTTTCTTT
>TRBJ1-1|few|TRBV5-5|NA
CASSPGGNVGTEAFF
TGTGCCAGCAGCCCGGGGGGCAACGTGGGCACTGAAGCTTTCTTT
>TRBJ1-1|few|TRBV9|NA
CASSVRQTNTEAFF
TGTGCCAGCAGCGTAAGGCAGACAAACACTGAAGCTTTCTTT
>TRBJ2-7|NA|TRBV28|NA
CASSFSIYEQYF
TGTGCCAGCAGTTTTTCCATTTACGAGCAGTACTTC
>TRBJ2-3|NA|TRBV7-2|TRBD2
CASSLRASSGRADTQYF
TGTGCCAGCAGCTTACGCGCCAGTAGCGGGAGGGCAGATACGCAGTATTTT
>TRBJ2-1|few|TRBV5-1|TRBD2
CASNVGGRGRLDNEQFF
TGCGCCAGCAACGTGGGAGGGAGAGGCAGGTTGGACAATGAGCAGTTCTTC
>TRBJ2-3|NA|TRBV5-6|TRBD2
CASSLELAEGHGDTQYF
TGTGCCAGCAGCTTGGAACTAGCGGAGGGGCACGGAGATACGCAGTATTTT
>TRBJ1-4|once|TRBV28|NA
CASSLLAWEKLFF
TGTGCCAGCAGTTTGTTGGCTTGGGAAAAACTGTTTTTT
>TRBJ1-2|NA|TRBV27|TRBD1
CASRRTGTGYTF
TGTGCCAGCCGGAGGACAGGGACTGGCTACACCTTC
>TRBJ2-3|many|TRBV11-2|NA
CASSSGSLPTTDTQYF
TGTGCCAGCAGCTCGGGCTCTCTTCCCACCACAGATACGCAGTATTTT
>TRBJ2-2|NA|TRBV9|NA
CASSALAEGRFGELFF
TGTGCCAGCAGCGCGTTAGCGGAGGGTCGTTTCGGGGAGCTGTTTTTT
>TRBJ2-5|few|TRBV7-9|TRBD1
CASSPRYQGVQETQYF
TGTGCCAGCAGCCCGCGATACCAGGGGGTTCAAGAGACCCAGTACTTC
>TRBJ2-5|few|TRBV7-6|NA
CASSLGLSYQETQYF
TGTGCCAGCAGCTTAGGACTATCGTACCAAGAGACCCAGTACTTC
>TRBJ2-1|NA|TRBV5-1|NA
CASSLGGGGLTYNEQFF
TGCGCCAGCAGCTTGGGGGGGGGCGGGCTTACCTACAATGAGCAGTTCTTC
>TRBJ2-2|many|TRBV15|NA
CATSRDPEAGELFF
TGTGCCACCAGCAGAGATCCCGAGGCCGGGGAGCTGTTTTTT
>TRBJ2-7|many|TRBV12-3/TRBV12-4|TRBD1
CASRPTGGYEQYF
TGTGCCAGCAGACCGACAGGGGGCTACGAGCAGTACTTC
>TRBJ1-3|NA|TRBV6-1|NA
CATLLNRGNTIYF
TGTGCCACCCTTCTGAACCGCGGAAACACCATATATTTT
>TRBJ2-1|many|TRBV20-1|NA
CSASDPDLNDEQFF
TGCAGTGCTAGTGATCCTGACCTGAACGATGAGCAGTTCTTC
>TRBJ1-2|NA|TRBV3-1|TRBD1
CASSPLRQGGYGDTF
TGTGCCAGCAGCCCCCTGAGACAGGGGGGGTATGGCGACACCTTC
>TRBJ2-2|few|TRBV7-2|NA
CASRGGGANTGELFF
TGTGCCAGCAGGGGCGGGGGCGCGAACACCGGGGAGCTGTTTTTT
>TRBJ2-3|NA|TRBV6-4|TRBD2
CASSTSGGATDTQYF
TGTGCCAGCAGTACTAGCGGAGGGGCCACAGATACGCAGTATTTT
>TRBJ2-3|NA|TRBV7-6|NA
CASSLGGPGTDTQYF
TGTGCCAGCAGCTTAGGGGGGCCTGGCACAGATACGCAGTATTTT
>TRBJ2-2|many|TRBV20-1|TRBD1
CSTIRQGNTGELFF
TGCAGTACGATAAGACAGGGGAACACCGGGGAGCTGTTTTTT
>TRBJ2-5|many|TRBV7-2|NA
CASSLGTDKTQYF
TGTGCCAGCAGCCTCGGGACTGACAAGACCCAGTACTTC
>TRBJ1-1|NA|TRBV12-3/TRBV12-4|NA
CASSLRGGNTEAFF
TGTGCCAGCAGTTTACGGGGGGGGAACACTGAAGCTTTCTTT
>TRBJ2-5|few|TRBV5-6|TRBD2
CASSPGLAGGTQYF
TGTGCCAGCAGCCCGGGACTAGCGGGAGGGACCCAGTACTTC